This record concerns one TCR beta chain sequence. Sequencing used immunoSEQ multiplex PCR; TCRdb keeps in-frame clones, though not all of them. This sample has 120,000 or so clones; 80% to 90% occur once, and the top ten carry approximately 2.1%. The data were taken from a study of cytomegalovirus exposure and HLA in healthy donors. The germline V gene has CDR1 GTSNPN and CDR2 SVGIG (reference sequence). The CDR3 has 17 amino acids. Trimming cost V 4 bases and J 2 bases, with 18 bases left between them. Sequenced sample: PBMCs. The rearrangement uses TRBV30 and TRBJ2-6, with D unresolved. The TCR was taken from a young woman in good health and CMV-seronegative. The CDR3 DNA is TGTGCCTGGATCCGAGCAACCGCCGGTGCTGGGGCCAACGTCCTGACTTTC. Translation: CAWIRATAGAGANVLTF.